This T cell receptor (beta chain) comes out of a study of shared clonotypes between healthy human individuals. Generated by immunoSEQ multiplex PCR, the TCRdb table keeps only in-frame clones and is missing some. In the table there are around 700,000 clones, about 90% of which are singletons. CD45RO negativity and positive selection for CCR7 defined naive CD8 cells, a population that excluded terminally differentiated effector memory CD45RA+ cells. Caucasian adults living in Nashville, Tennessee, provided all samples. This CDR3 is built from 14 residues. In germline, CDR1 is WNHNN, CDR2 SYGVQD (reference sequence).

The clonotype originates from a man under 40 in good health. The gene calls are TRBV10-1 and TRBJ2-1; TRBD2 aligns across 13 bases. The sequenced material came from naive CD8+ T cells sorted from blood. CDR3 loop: CASSGTSGINEQFF. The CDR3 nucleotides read TGCGCGTCCTCCGGGACTAGCGGGATCAATGAGCAGTTCTTC.